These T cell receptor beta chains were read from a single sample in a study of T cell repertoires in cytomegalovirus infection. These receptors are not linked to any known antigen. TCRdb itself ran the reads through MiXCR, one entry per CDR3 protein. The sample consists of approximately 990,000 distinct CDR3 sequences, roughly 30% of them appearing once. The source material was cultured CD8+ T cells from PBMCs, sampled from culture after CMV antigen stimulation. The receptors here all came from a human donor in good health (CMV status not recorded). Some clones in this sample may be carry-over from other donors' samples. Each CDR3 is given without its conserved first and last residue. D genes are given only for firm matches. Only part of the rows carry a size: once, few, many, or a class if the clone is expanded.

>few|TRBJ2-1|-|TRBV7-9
ASSLPSNYNEQF
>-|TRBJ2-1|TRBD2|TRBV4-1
ASSQDLSGDEQF
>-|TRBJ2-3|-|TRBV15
ATSRDNGEASGDTQY
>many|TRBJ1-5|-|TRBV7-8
ASSLDGYSNQPQH
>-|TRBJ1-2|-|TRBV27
ASSSSHRGEGNGYT
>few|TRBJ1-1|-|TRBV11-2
ASEDAGTEAF
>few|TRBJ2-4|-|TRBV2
ASSEPGTRNIQY
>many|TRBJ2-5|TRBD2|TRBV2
ASSLLTSGGVETQY
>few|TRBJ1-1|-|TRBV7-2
ASSWEYTEAF
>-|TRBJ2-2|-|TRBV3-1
ASSQHGGQSNTGELF
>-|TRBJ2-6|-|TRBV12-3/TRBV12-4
ASSQTIYTAGANVLT
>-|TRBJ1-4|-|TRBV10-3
ATTAGGATNEKLF
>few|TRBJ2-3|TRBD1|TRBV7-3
ASSSYRGGTDTQY
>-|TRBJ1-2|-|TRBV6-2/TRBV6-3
ASSYPDERVNGYT
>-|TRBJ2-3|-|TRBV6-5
ASRIERGTDTQY
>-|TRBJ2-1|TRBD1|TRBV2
ASSPDRGGTYNEQF
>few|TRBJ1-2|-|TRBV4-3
ASSQDVTSNYGYT
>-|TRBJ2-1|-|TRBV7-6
VSSPPMGVNEQF
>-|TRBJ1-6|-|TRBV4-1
ASSQVTVQNSPLH
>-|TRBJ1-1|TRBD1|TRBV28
ASSFPGQGAINTEAF
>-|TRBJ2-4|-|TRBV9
ASSPEGTAKNIQY
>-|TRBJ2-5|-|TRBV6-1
ASNPGLQTQY
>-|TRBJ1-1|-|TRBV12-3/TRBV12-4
ASRISGRGSNTEAF
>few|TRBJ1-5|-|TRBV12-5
ASGLTGRHNQPQH
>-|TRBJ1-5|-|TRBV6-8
ANSYSGSNQPQH
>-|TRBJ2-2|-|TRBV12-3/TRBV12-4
ASSLGQILSNTGELF
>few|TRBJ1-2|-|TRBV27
ASSMGLYYGYT
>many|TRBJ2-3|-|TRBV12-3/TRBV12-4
ASSLGGQSTDTQY
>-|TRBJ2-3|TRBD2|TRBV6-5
ASSYWAGGDTDTQY
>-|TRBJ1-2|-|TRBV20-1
SARGPLSYGYT
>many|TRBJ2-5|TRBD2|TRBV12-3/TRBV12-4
ASSLGRGDQETQY
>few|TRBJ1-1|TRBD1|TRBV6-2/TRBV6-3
ASSLRDRGQVVTEAF
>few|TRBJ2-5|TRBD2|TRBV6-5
ASSYCSGGDCKETQY
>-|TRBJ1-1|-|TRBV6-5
ASSYSTAGGTKAF
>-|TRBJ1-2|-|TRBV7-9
ASHLGGGPPYGYT
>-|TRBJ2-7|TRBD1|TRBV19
ASSLGQGGDEQY
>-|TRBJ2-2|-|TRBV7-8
ASSSPLQGLRTGELF
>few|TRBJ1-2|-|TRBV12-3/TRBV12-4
ASTPGPDNYGYT
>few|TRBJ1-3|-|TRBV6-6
ASSYSVPGNTIY
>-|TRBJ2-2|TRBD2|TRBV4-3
ASSQDWSGGDTGELF
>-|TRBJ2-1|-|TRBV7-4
ASSLLVVFHNEQF
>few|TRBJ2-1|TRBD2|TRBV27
ASSATSGGVYNEQF
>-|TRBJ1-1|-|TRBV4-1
ASSYVGARSKGTEAF
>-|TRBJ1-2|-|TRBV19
ASTSDSYGYT
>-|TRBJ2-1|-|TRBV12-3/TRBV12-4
ASRKKPGHRDSDEQF
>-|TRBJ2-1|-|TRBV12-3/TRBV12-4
ASNRGGYEQF
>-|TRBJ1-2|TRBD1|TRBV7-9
ASSIGQGGLGYT
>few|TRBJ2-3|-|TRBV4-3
ASSQDLGISTDTQY
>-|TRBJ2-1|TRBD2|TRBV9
ASSVAARLAGGPGNEQF